What follows is one TCR beta chain and its context. Antigen unknown. The data were obtained in a study of T cell responses to AZD1222 COVID-19 vaccine. Study-level findings and limits: Close to half of spike-specific TCRs reportedly recognize unmutated variant regions. Vaccine-associated CD4 TCRs ranged over spike, dominating at 160-218 and 743-854.

Trimming removed 2 bases at V and 6 bases at J, with 14 bases between. CDR3 length: 14 residues. The germline V gene has CDR1 LNHDA and CDR2 SQIVND (reference sequence). The table came from immunoSEQ multiplex PCR; TCRdb's copy has only in-frame clones and leaves some out. The table records approximately 130,000 clones, 85% to 95% of them present only once. This clonotype originated in an adult in good health. Sequencing used peripheral blood, obtained on day 0 of AZD1222 vaccination. This chain uses TRBV19 with TRBJ2-7; TRBD2 is a possible D gene (6 bases). For the CDR3, the DNA is TGTGCCAGTAGTATATATGCGGGGTCCGGCGAGCAGTACTTC. This translates into CASSIYAGSGEQYF.